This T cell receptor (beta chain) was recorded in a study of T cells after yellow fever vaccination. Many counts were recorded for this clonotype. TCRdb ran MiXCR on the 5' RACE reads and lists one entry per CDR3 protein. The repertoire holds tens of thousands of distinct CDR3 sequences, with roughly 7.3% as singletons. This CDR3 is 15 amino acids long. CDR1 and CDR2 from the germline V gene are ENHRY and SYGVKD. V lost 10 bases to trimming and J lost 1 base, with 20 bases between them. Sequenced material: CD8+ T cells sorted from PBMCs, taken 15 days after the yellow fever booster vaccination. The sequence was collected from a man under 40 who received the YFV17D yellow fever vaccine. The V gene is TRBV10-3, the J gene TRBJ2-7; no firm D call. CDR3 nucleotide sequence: TGTGCCACCGGATACCCCGCCCGTGGATCCTACGAGCAGTACTTC. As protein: CATGYPARGSYEQYF.